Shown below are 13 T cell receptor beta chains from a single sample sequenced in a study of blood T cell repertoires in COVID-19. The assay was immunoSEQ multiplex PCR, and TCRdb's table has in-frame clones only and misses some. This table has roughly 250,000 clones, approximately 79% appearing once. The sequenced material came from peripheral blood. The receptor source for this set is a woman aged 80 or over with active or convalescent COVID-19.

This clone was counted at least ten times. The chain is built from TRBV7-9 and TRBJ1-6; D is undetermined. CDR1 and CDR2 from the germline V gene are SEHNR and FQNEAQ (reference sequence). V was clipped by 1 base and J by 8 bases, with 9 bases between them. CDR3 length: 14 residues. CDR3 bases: TGTGCCAGCAGCTTAGTAGAGGGATATTCACCCCTCCACTTT. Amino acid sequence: CASSLVEGYSPLHF.

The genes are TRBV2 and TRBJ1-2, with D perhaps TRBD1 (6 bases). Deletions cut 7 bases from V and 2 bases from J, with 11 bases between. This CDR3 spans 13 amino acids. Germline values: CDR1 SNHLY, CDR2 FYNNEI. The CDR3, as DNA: TGTGCCAGCAAAACAGGGCTCAACTATGGCTACACCTTC. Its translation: CASKTGLNYGYTF.

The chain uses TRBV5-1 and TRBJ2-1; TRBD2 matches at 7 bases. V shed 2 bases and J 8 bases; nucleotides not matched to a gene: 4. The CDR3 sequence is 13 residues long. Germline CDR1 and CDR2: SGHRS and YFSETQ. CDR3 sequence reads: CASSFLRGDEQFF. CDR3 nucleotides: TGCGCCAGCAGCTTTCTCCGGGGGGATGAGCAGTTCTTC.

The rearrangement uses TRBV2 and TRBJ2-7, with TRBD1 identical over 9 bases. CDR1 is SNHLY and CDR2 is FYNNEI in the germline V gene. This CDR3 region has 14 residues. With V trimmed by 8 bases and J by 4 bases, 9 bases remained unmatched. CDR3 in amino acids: CASRPGQGFYEQYF. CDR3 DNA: TGTGCCAGCCGACCGGGACAGGGATTTTACGAGCAGTACTTC. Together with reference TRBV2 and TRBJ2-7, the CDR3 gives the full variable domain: EPEVTQTPSHQVTQMGQEVILRCVPISNHLYFYWYRQILGQKVEFLVSFYNNEISEKSEIFDDQFSVERPDGSNFTLKIRSTKLEDSAMYFCASRPGQGFYEQYFGPGTRLTVT.

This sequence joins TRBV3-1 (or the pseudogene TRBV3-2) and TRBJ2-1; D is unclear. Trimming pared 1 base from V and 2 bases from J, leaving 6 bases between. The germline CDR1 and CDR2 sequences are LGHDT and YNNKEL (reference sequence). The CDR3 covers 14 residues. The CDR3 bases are TGTGCCAGCAGCCAAGGTCCTGCCTACAATGAGCAGTTCTTC. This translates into CASSQGPAYNEQFF.

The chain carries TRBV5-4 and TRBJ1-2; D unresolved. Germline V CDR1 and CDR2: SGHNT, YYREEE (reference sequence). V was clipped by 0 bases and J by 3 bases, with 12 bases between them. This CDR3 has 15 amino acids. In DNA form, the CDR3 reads TGTGCCAGCAGCTTGGGCCCGGGTTTCGACTATGGCTACACCTTC. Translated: CASSLGPGFDYGYTF.

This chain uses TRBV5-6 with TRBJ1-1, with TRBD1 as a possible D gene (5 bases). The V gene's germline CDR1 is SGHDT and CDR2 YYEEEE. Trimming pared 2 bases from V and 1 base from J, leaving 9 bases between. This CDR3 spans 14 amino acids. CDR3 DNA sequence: TGTGCCAGCAGCTTCGGGGGTTGGAACACTGAAGCTTTCTTT. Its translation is CASSFGGWNTEAFF. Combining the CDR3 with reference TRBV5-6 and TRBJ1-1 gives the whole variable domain DAGVTQSPTHLIKTRGQQVTLRCSPKSGHDTVSWYQQALGQGPQFIFQYYEEEERQRGNFPDRFSGHQFPNYSSELNVNALLLGDSALYLCASSFGGWNTEAFFGQGTRLTVV.

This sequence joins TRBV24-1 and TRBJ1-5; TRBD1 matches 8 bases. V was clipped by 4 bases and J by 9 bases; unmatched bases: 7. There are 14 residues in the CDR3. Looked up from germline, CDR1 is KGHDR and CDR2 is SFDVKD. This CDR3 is CATSESGGGRPQHF. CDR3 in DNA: TGTGCCACCAGTGAGTCAGGGGGCGGAAGGCCCCAGCATTTT.

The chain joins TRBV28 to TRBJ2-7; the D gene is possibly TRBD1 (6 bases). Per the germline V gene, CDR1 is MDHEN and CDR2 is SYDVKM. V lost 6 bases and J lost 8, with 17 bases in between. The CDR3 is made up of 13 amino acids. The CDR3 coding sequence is TGTGCCAGCAGCCCCTACAGGGTAAATCAGCAGTACTTC. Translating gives CASSPYRVNQQYF.

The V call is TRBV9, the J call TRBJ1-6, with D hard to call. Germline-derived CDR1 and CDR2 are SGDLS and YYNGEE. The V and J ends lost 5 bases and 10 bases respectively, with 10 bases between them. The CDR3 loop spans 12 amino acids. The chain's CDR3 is CASSSVTSPLHF. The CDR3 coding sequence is TGTGCCAGCAGTAGCGTGACCTCACCCCTCCACTTT.

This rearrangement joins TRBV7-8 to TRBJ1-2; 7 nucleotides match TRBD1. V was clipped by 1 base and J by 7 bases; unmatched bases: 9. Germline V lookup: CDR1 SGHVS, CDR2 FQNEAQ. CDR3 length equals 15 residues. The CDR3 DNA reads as TGTGCCAGCAGCTTAGATCCACAGGGGAAACTTGGCTACACCTTC. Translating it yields CASSLDPQGKLGYTF.

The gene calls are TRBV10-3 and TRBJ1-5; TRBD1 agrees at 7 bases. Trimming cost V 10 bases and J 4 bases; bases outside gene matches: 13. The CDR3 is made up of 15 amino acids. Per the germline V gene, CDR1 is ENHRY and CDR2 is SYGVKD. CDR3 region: CATRPGTEGNQPQHF. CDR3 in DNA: TGTGCCACCCGCCCCGGGACAGAAGGAAATCAGCCCCAGCATTTT.

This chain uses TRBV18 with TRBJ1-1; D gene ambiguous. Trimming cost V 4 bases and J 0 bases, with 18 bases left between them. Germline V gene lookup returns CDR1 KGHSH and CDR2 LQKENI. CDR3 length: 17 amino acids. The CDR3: CASSLSGSYLMNTEAFF. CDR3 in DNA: TGTGCCAGCTCACTTTCCGGGTCCTACTTAATGAACACTGAAGCTTTCTTT.